This record concerns one T cell receptor (beta chain) sequence. Assay: immunoSEQ multiplex PCR; the TCRdb copy retains only in-frame clones and omits some. The sample holds approximately 82,000 clones, approximately 90% seen once. Germline CDR1 and CDR2: SGHNT and YYREEE (reference sequence). Trimming removed 6 bases at V and 1 base at J, with 12 bases between. The CDR3 contains 14 residues. This record comes from a study of glioma-infiltrating T cells after dendritic cell vaccination. This TCR was recovered from a human donor with glioblastoma. This chain links TRBV5-4 with TRBJ2-3; maybe TRBD2 (5 bases). The material sequenced was blood, taken before dendritic cell vaccination. DNA of the CDR3: TGTGCCAGCACCGAGGGAACAGGCACAGATACGCAGTATTTT. Translation gives CASTEGTGTDTQYF.